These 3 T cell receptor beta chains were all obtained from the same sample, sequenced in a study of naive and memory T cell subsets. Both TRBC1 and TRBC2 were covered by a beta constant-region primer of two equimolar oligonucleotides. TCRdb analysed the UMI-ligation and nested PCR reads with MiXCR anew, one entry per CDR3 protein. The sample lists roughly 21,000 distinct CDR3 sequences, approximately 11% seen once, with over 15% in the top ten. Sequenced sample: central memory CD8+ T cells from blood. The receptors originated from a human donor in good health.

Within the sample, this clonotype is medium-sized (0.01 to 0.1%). CDR3 nucleotides: TGTGCCAGTAGCGACAGGGGAGGGGAGCCCCAGCATTTT. It yields the protein CASSDRGGEPQHF. V is TRBV19 and J is TRBJ1-5; 8 bases agree with TRBD1. The CDR3 length is 13 residues. The V gene's germline CDR1 is LNHDA and CDR2 SQIVND (reference sequence). With V trimmed by 6 bases and J by 8 bases, 6 bases remained unmatched.

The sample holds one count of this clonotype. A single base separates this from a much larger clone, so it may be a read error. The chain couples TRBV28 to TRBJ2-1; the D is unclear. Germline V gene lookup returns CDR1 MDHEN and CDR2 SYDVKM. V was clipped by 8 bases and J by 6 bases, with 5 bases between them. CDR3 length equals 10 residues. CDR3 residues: CASGCNEQFF. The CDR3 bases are TGTGCCAGCGGGTGCAATGAGCAGTTCTTC.

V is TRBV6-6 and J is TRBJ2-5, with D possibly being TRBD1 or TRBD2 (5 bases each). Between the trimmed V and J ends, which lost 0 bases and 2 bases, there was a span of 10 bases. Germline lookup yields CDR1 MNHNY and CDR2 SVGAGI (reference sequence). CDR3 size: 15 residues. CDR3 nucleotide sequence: TGTGCCAGCAGTTACTCGGGACGGGAACAAGAGACCCAGTACTTC. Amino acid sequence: CASSYSGREQETQYF.